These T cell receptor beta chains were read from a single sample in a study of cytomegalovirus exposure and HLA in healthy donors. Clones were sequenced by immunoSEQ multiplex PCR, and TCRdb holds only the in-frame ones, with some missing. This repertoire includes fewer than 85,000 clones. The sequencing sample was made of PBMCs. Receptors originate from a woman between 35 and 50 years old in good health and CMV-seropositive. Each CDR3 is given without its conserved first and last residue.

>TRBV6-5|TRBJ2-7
ASSYSRSPSDEQY
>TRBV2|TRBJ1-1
ASMRDRVMNTEAF
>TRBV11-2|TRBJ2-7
ASSLYPGQGYEQY
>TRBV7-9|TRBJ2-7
ASSFTSQTYEQY
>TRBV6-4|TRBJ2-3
ASSDAGQGADTQY
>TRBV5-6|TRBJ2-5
ASRGQVLGTQY
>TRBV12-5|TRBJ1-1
ASGYPQGEAF
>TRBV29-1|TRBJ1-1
SIPFNRQVEAF
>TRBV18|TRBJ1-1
ASSPQGAGANTEAF
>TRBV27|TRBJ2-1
ASSVGLADNEQF
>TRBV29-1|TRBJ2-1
SVGSPGTGTNEQF
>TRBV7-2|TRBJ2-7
ASSSTQGPYEQY
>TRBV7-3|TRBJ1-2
ASSSDRGKYGYT
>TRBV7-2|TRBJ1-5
ASSLVWQGHQPQH
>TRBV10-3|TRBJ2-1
AISESIRGGAYNEQF
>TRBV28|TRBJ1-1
ASSRGATPEAF
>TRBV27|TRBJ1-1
ASSLLGATEAF
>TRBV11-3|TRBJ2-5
ASSFGAQETQY
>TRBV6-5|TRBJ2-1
ASSYSGLNEQF
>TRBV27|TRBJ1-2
ASSYLTGDLFGYT